These T cell receptor beta chains were read from a single sample in a study of blood T cell repertoires in COVID-19. Repertoires were generated with immunoSEQ multiplex PCR, while TCRdb's copy carries only in-frame clones and drops some. The sample includes approximately 150,000 clones, roughly 79% of them seen just once. Sample: peripheral blood. Receptors originate from a man aged 50-59 years with active or convalescent COVID-19. CDR3s include the opening cysteine and the closing phenylalanine or tryptophan. The D gene is left open where the match is weak. The size field is filled for only some rows; it gives once, few, many or a size class.

V,size,D,J,length,CDR3,DNA
TRBV7-6,-,-,TRBJ2-1,13,CASSLESLRAQFF,TGTGCCAGCAGCTTAGAGTCCCTGCGCGCACAGTTCTTC
TRBV11-2,-,TRBD2,TRBJ2-3,14,CASSSLSGADTQYF,TGTGCCAGCAGCTCCCTAAGCGGGGCAGATACGCAGTATTTT
TRBV5-1,-,-,TRBJ1-1,15,CASSLGSTQDTEAFF,TGCGCCAGCAGCTTGGGGTCAACCCAGGACACTGAAGCTTTCTTT
TRBV4-1,-,-,TRBJ1-6,17,CASSQVPASSYNSPLHF,TGCGCCAGCAGCCAAGTGCCCGCGAGCTCCTATAATTCACCCCTCCACTTT
TRBV6-1,few,-,TRBJ1-6,14,CASSDAEVESPLHF,TGTGCCAGCAGTGATGCAGAGGTGGAATCACCCCTCCACTTT
TRBV11-3,-,TRBD2,TRBJ2-1,14,CASSRGRGSNEQFF,TGTGCCAGCAGCCGCGGGAGGGGGAGCAATGAGCAGTTCTTC
TRBV7-9,-,TRBD2,TRBJ2-7,14,CASSFGGVPYEQYF,TGTGCCAGCAGCTTTGGGGGGGTCCCCTACGAGCAGTACTTC
TRBV3-1/TRBV3-2,-,-,TRBJ1-1,14,CASSQDLGALKAFF,TGTGCCAGCAGCCAAGATTTAGGAGCCCTGAAAGCTTTCTTT
TRBV2,-,-,TRBJ2-7,14,CASSEAGAGHEQYF,TGTGCCAGCAGTGAGGCAGGGGCAGGACACGAGCAGTACTTC
TRBV28,-,TRBD1,TRBJ2-1,15,CASSSRDRSINEQFF,TGTGCCAGCAGTTCGCGGGACAGGTCAATCAATGAGCAGTTCTTC
TRBV7-9,-,TRBD2,TRBJ2-2,16,CASSEGTSGSLGELFF,TGTGCCAGCAGCGAAGGGACTAGCGGGAGTTTAGGGGAGCTGTTTTTT
TRBV6-6,-,TRBD2,TRBJ2-1,15,CASSPGTSGIVEQFF,TGTGCCAGCAGTCCTGGGACTAGCGGGATCGTTGAGCAGTTCTTC
TRBV6-5,-,-,TRBJ1-2,15,CASSSRQGIPYGYTF,TGTGCCAGCAGTTCCCGTCAGGGGATCCCCTATGGCTACACCTTC
TRBV19,-,-,TRBJ1-1,16,CASSISSESMNTEAFF,TGTGCCAGTAGTATATCGTCGGAGAGCATGAACACTGAAGCTTTCTTT
TRBV24-1,once,-,TRBJ1-1,15,CATSVGGTQNTEAFF,TGTGCCACCAGTGTGGGGGGAACTCAGAACACTGAAGCTTTCTTT
TRBV6-2/TRBV6-3,few,-,TRBJ1-6,12,CASSLSNSPLHF,TGTGCCAGCAGTCTCTCTAATTCACCCCTCCACTTT
TRBV10-3,-,TRBD1,TRBJ2-5,14,CAISERGTGETQYF,TGTGCCATCAGTGAGCGGGGGACAGGAGAGACCCAGTACTTC
TRBV7-2,-,-,TRBJ2-3,15,CASSPQTGSTDTQYF,TGTGCCAGCAGCCCTCAGACAGGAAGCACAGATACGCAGTATTTT
TRBV25-1,-,TRBD2,TRBJ2-6,17,CASSEVAGRAGANVLTF,TGTGCCAGCAGTGAAGTGGCAGGGAGGGCTGGGGCCAACGTCCTGACTTTC
TRBV7-8,-,TRBD2,TRBJ2-7,16,CASSLALAGPSYEQYF,TGTGCCAGCAGCTTAGCCCTAGCGGGTCCCTCCTACGAGCAGTACTTC
TRBV9,-,-,TRBJ1-1,16,CASSVAGAGMNTEAFF,TGTGCCAGCAGCGTAGCTGGAGCGGGAATGAACACTGAAGCTTTCTTT
TRBV25-1,-,-,TRBJ1-1,15,CASSDRAHMNTEAFF,TGTGCCAGCAGTGACAGGGCTCATATGAACACTGAAGCTTTCTTT
TRBV18,-,TRBD1,TRBJ1-2,14,CASSQGTGNYGYTF,TGTGCCAGCTCACAAGGGACAGGAAACTATGGCTACACCTTC
TRBV9,few,-,TRBJ2-7,15,CASSVSGRIRGEQYF,TGTGCCAGCAGCGTCTCGGGACGTATTAGGGGGGAGCAGTACTTC
TRBV5-4,-,-,TRBJ2-7,16,CASSPGGEPIPREQYF,TGTGCCAGCAGCCCTGGCGGGGAGCCCATCCCTCGTGAGCAGTACTTC
TRBV2,-,TRBD2,TRBJ2-3,17,CASTATSGRRGTDTQYF,TGTGCCAGCACTGCGACTAGCGGGAGGAGAGGCACAGATACGCAGTATTTT
TRBV10-3,few,TRBD2,TRBJ2-7,15,CAIRTASGSYYEQYF,TGTGCCATCAGAACCGCTAGCGGGAGTTATTACGAGCAGTACTTC
TRBV28,once,-,TRBJ2-6,17,CATLLGTLNSGANVLTF,TGTGCCACCTTACTCGGGACACTTAACTCTGGGGCCAACGTCCTGACTTTC
TRBV5-1,-,-,TRBJ1-1,15,CASSQRQDWNTEAFF,TGCGCCAGCAGCCAAAGACAGGATTGGAACACTGAAGCTTTCTTT
TRBV5-1,-,-,TRBJ2-5,14,CASSGTSSLETQYF,TGCGCCAGCAGCGGTACTAGTTCCCTAGAGACCCAGTACTTC
TRBV24-1,-,-,TRBJ2-1,15,CATRPDTSSYNEQFF,TGTGCCACCAGACCTGACACCAGCTCCTACAATGAGCAGTTCTTC
TRBV29-1,-,TRBD2,TRBJ2-7,16,CSVEDRGTSGRGEQYF,TGCAGCGTTGAAGATCGGGGCACTAGCGGGAGAGGCGAGCAGTACTTC
TRBV7-9,once,TRBD1,TRBJ2-1,17,CASSPRARDRTFNEQFF,TGTGCCAGCAGCCCTAGAGCCCGGGACAGGACCTTTAATGAGCAGTTCTTC
TRBV19,-,TRBD1,TRBJ2-7,15,CATTSVGTGFSEQYF,TGTGCCACCACAAGCGTCGGGACAGGCTTCTCCGAGCAGTACTTC
TRBV2,few,-,TRBJ1-5,15,CASSEGAGSGQPQHF,TGTGCCAGCAGTGAGGGGGCAGGGTCTGGGCAGCCCCAGCATTTT
TRBV5-1,few,TRBD2,TRBJ2-3,14,CASSLTSGTDTQYF,TGCGCCAGCAGCTTGACTAGCGGCACAGATACGCAGTATTTT
TRBV29-1,-,-,TRBJ2-7,11,CSVFRGYEQYF,TGCAGCGTCTTCAGGGGTTACGAGCAGTACTTC
TRBV9,-,-,TRBJ1-3,14,CASSQEGAGNTIYF,TGTGCCAGCAGCCAAGAGGGGGCTGGAAACACCATATATTTT
TRBV2,many,-,TRBJ2-7,15,CASSEGGGVPYEQYF,TGTGCCAGCAGTGAAGGGGGGGGCGTGCCCTACGAGCAGTACTTC
TRBV5-1,-,TRBD1,TRBJ1-6,15,CASSQHGTANSPLHF,TGCGCCAGCAGTCAACACGGGACAGCGAATTCACCCCTCCACTTT
TRBV19,few,-,TRBJ1-2,13,CASSIADSYGYTF,TGTGCCAGTAGTATCGCGGACAGCTATGGCTACACCTTC